This T cell receptor (beta chain) was captured in a study of T cell clusters in autoimmune cytopenias. Whole-study context: A median age of approximately 64 years and mean of around 56 years characterized healthy donor controls. Whole-study results and caveats: TRB repertoire shifts in secondary cytopenia and chronic lymphocytic leukemia mostly reflected lymphoma, not autoimmunity.

This CDR3 has 12 residues. Germline loops: CDR1 MNHEY, CDR2 SVGAGI. TRB rearrangements were amplified by touch-down multiplex PCR with mixed TRB-A/B primers. TCRdb re-called the multiplex PCR reads; every CDR3 protein appears as one record, without DNA. In total, the table holds 14,000 to 15,000 distinct CDR3 sequences. Of note for this clonotype: No antigen is known for it.

TRB was amplified from 250 ng of peripheral blood genomic DNA per sample. The same sample was also studied in work on T cell repertoires in aging, cancer and after chemotherapy. From that paper: Donor ages fell into six groups from 30 or younger up to 70 or older. In each cancer cohort, median generation probability increased across chemotherapy, suggesting thymic output rebounded.

The chain is built from TRBV6-5 and TRBJ2-5. The sequenced sample consisted of peripheral blood. The source of this sequence is a human donor in good health. CDR3 protein: CASSYSKETQYF.